Below are 26 T cell receptor beta chains sequenced from a single sample in a study of human T cells and chemical hapten exposure. Documented time point: pre-sensitization, week 0. Treatment reported: therapeutic diphenylcyclopropenone sensitization with weekly scalp DPC. MiXCR, applied by TCRdb to the RACE reads, yields one record per CDR3 protein. The sample has 84,000 or so distinct CDR3 sequences; around 7.9% are singletons. The specimen comprised whole blood, sampled in connection with sensitization to the hapten diphenylcyclopropenone (DPC). All receptors derive from a man aged 35 to 55 with alopecia areata. Some clones in this sample may be carry-over from other donors' samples.

This clonotype has more than one count but fewer than ten. The V gene is TRBV5-1, the J gene TRBJ2-7; D is undetermined. CDR1 and CDR2 (germline): SGHRS, YFSETQ. The CDR3 sequence is 14 residues long. V dropped 0 bases and J dropped 2 bases, with 9 bases sitting between them. The chain's CDR3 is CASSLDAGTYEQYF. CDR3 in DNA: TGCGCCAGCAGCTTGGATGCCGGTACCTACGAGCAGTACTTC.

This clonotype was counted at least ten times. V is TRBV2 and J is TRBJ2-7; TRBD2 agrees at 7 bases. J gave up 2 bases and V 2 bases, and 6 bases lay outside the gene matches. Germline V gene lookup returns CDR1 SNHLY and CDR2 FYNNEI. This CDR3 contains 15 residues. CDR3 nucleotide sequence: TGTGCCAGCAGTGAATCTGCGGGAGTGGCCTACGAGCAGTACGTC. Protein sequence: CASSESAGVAYEQYV.

This clonotype was counted once. This may come from a read error, since a much larger clone is one base off. The chain links TRBV24-1 to TRBJ1-5; D remains ambiguous. Germline assignment: CDR1 KGHDR and CDR2 SFDVKD. The CDR3 spans 13 residues. V lost 8 bases, J lost 4 bases, and 11 bases lay in between. CDR3 bases: TGTGCCACCACTGAGTCGGAGAATCAGCCCCAGCATTTT. Protein: CATTESENQPQHF.

This clonotype appeared a few times. This rearrangement joins TRBV4-3 to TRBJ2-5, with D uncertain. The CDR3 has 14 residues. V lost 1 base to trimming and J lost 4 bases, with 10 bases between them. Germline V CDR1 and CDR2: LGHNA, YSLEER. The CDR3 DNA reads as TGCGCCAGCAGCCAAGGTGAAGGGATAGAGACCCAGTACTTC. Translation gives CASSQGEGIETQYF.

This chain links TRBV23-1 with TRBJ1-5; no definite D call. TRBV23-1 is an ORF for which the function is uncertain. Trimming stripped 2 bases from V and 1 base from J, with 15 bases between. CDR3 length: 17 amino acids. CDR3 DNA sequence: TGCGCCAGCAGTCAAACGAAGGGATTTTGGAGCAATCAGCCCCAGCATTTT. Protein product: CASSQTKGFWSNQPQHF.

This clonotype was observed many times. V and J are TRBV2 and TRBJ2-3, with TRBD1 as a possible D gene (6 bases). Trimming pared 6 bases from V and 1 base from J, leaving 14 bases between. The CDR3 consists of 15 residues. Germline V gene lookup returns CDR1 SNHLY and CDR2 FYNNEI. The CDR3 loop is CASSQSPGGTDTQYF. In nucleotides, the CDR3 is TGTGCCAGCAGCCAATCACCAGGGGGCACAGATACGCAGTATTTT.

The chain uses TRBV27 and TRBJ2-7; maybe TRBD2 (6 bases). Germline lookup yields CDR1 MNHEY and CDR2 SMNVEV (reference sequence). V lost 2 bases to trimming and J lost 3 bases, with 14 bases between them. This CDR3 has 15 residues. CDR3 nucleotide sequence: TGTGCCAGCAGTTTAGATTCCGGAGGGGACTACGAGCAGTACTTC. Amino acid sequence: CASSLDSGGDYEQYF.

This clonotype was observed a handful of times. V gene TRBV28 combines with J gene TRBJ2-1; TRBD1 might be the D (5 bases). The V end was cut by 3 bases, the J end by 13 bases, with 13 bases between. From germline, CDR1 is MDHEN and CDR2 SYDVKM. This CDR3 spans 12 amino acids. DNA for the CDR3: TGTGCCAGCAGTTTGGGGCAGGAAGGACAGTTCTTC. It specifies CASSLGQEGQFF.

The chain links TRBV9 to TRBJ2-3, with D perhaps assigned TRBD1 or TRBD2 (6 bases each). Germline loops: CDR1 SGDLS, CDR2 YYNGEE. The CDR3 loop spans 13 amino acids. V was pared by 6 bases and J by 2 bases, with 10 bases between. The CDR3 nucleotides are TGTGCCAGCAAGGGGGACTCCACAGATACGCAGTATTTT. This sequence encodes CASKGDSTDTQYF.

In this sample, this clonotype turned up a few times. This chain links TRBV11-2 with TRBJ2-3; D unresolved. Trimming pared 1 base from V and 2 bases from J, leaving 10 bases between. The V gene's germline CDR1 is SGHAT and CDR2 FQNNGV. The CDR3 sequence is 15 residues long. This CDR3 reads CASSLVGLNTDTQYF. CDR3 bases: TGTGCCAGCAGCTTAGTAGGCTTGAACACAGATACGCAGTATTTT.

This clonotype was recorded many times. This chain connects TRBV20-1 to TRBJ2-3, with D uncertain. V was shortened by 3 bases and J by 0 bases, with 13 bases between the two germline ends. The CDR3 has 15 amino acids. From germline, CDR1 is DFQATT and CDR2 SNEGSKA (reference sequence). CDR3 protein: CSASRRVSSTDTQYF. In DNA form, the CDR3 reads TGCAGTGCTAGTCGTCGGGTTTCTAGCACAGATACGCAGTATTTT.

There are many counts of this clonotype. V gene TRBV6-2 or TRBV6-3 combines with J gene TRBJ2-5, with D hard to call. Germline V gene data show CDR1 as MNHEY and CDR2 as SVGEGT. With 5 bases removed from V and 5 bases from J, the gap between germline ends came to 6 bases. The CDR3 covers 11 residues. The CDR3 DNA reads TGTGCCAGCAGTACCAGTGAGACCCAGTACTTC. It translates to CASSTSETQYF.

This clonotype came up many times. The rearrangement joins TRBV4-1 to TRBJ1-1; TRBD1 aligns across 8 bases. The CDR3 consists of 15 residues. After removal of 3 bases from V and 0 bases from J, the junction contained 3 bases not matched to a gene. Per the germline V gene, CDR1 is MGHRA and CDR2 is YSYEKL. For the CDR3, the DNA is TGCGCCAGCAGCCAGACAGGGGACCTGAACACTGAAGCTTTCTTT. As protein: CASSQTGDLNTEAFF.

A note on this clonotype: A much larger clone lies one base from this, so it may be a read error. The CDR3 ends on some other residue instead of the conserved phenylalanine or tryptophan, so this is likely a read error. The chain joins TRBV14 to TRBJ1-1; D is unclear. Germline CDR1 is SGHDN and CDR2 is FVKESK. The CDR3 spans 13 residues. Trimming pared 1 base from V and 1 base from J, leaving 4 bases between. The CDR3 DNA sequence: TGTGCCAGCAGCCAAGGATCGAACACTGAAGCTTTCTAT. This sequence encodes CASSQGSNTEAFY.

This clonotype was seen a few times. The chain uses TRBV7-9 and TRBJ2-1; D gene uncertain. Germline V gene sequence: CDR1 SEHNR, CDR2 FQNEAQ (reference sequence). This CDR3 is built from 13 residues. V gave up 4 bases and J gave up 10 bases, with 14 bases separating them. In nucleotides, the CDR3 is TGTGCCAGCAGCTCCCTAACCCTGGGCGAGCAGTTCTTC. It codes for CASSSLTLGEQFF.

This clonotype was detected a few times. DNA of the CDR3: TGCAGTGCAACAGCCATGGGACTAGCGGGATTCCAGCAGTACGTC. It yields the protein CSATAMGLAGFQQYV. The chain uses TRBV20-1 and TRBJ2-7, with TRBD2 matching over 13 bases. CDR1 is DFQATT, CDR2 SNEGSKA, per germline (reference sequence). V was pared by 6 bases and J by 8 bases, with 13 bases of the junction left unmatched. The CDR3 is 15 residues long.

This clonotype showed up many times. This chain connects TRBV7-2 to TRBJ1-5, with 8 positions matching TRBD1. The CDR3 runs 18 residues. Germline V lookup: CDR1 SGHTA, CDR2 FQGNSA. The trim removed 1 base at V and 1 base at J, leaving 9 bases unmatched. The CDR3 DNA reads TGTGCCAGCAGCTTAGGGAATCTCCGGGACAGGAGCAATCAGCCCCAGCATTTT. The encoded protein is CASSLGNLRDRSNQPQHF.

The chain joins TRBV12-5 to TRBJ2-3; D unclear. Germline V gives CDR1 LGHNT, CDR2 FRNRAP. Trimming cost V 6 bases and J 0 bases, with 7 bases left between them. CDR3 length equals 13 residues. The CDR3 spells CASGESSTDTQYF. In DNA, the CDR3 is TGTGCTAGTGGGGAGTCTAGCACAGATACGCAGTATTTT.

The table lists this clonotype with a few counts. The gene calls are TRBV7-2 and TRBJ2-7, with TRBD1 matching 7 bases. Germline loops: CDR1 SGHTA, CDR2 FQGNSA. The CDR3 length is 14 residues. V gave up 7 bases and J gave up 4 bases; unmatched junction bases: 10. This chain's CDR3 is CASKQQGRVYEQYF. The CDR3 DNA is TGTGCCAGCAAGCAACAGGGGCGAGTTTACGAGCAGTACTTC.

This clonotype was detected ten times or more. The chain combines TRBV6-2 or TRBV6-3 with TRBJ1-5; D might be TRBD1 (6 bases). V was cut by 0 bases and J by 3 bases, with 12 bases left in between. CDR3 length: 16 amino acids. Germline-derived CDR1 and CDR2 are MNHEY and SVGEGT. The CDR3 protein is CASSYSGTGYNQPQHF. DNA for the CDR3: TGTGCCAGCAGTTACTCCGGAACAGGGTACAATCAGCCCCAGCATTTT.

V and J are TRBV27 and TRBJ2-5; D gene ambiguous. Germline V gives CDR1 MNHEY, CDR2 SMNVEV (reference sequence). This CDR3 is 12 amino acids long. V was shortened by 7 bases and J by 3 bases, with 9 bases between the two germline ends. CDR3 sequence: CASTASEETQYF. CDR3 nucleotide sequence: TGTGCCAGCACCGCCTCGGAAGAGACCCAGTACTTC.

At least ten counts were recorded for this clonotype. The rearrangement links TRBV7-2 to TRBJ2-1; possibly TRBD1 or TRBD2 for D (5 bases each). Germline V gene lookup returns CDR1 SGHTA and CDR2 FQGNSA. V gave up 3 bases and J gave up 7 bases, with 16 bases separating them. This CDR3 has 15 amino acids. The CDR3 coding sequence is TGTGCCAGCAGCTTGAGTCCTGGGGGTAGGAATGAGCAGTTCTTC. Encoded protein: CASSLSPGGRNEQFF.

This chain links TRBV7-2 with TRBJ2-3; TRBD2 might be the D (6 bases). The CDR3 is 16 residues long. V gave up 3 bases and J gave up 5 bases, with 18 bases separating them. The V gene's germline CDR1 is SGHTA and CDR2 FQGNSA. CDR3 amino acids: CASSLAGRLVIDTQYF. CDR3 DNA sequence: TGTGCCAGCAGCTTGGCCGGCAGACTAGTCATAGATACGCAGTATTTT. Variable domain in full (rest from reference TRBV7-2 and TRBJ2-3): GAGVSQSPSNKVTEKGKDVELRCDPISGHTALYWYRQSLGQGLEFLIYFQGNSAPDKSGLPSDRFSAERTGGSVSTLTIQRTQQEDSAVYLCASSLAGRLVIDTQYFGPGTRLTVL.

This chain uses TRBV2 with TRBJ1-2; D not certain. The CDR3 totals 13 residues. Germline V gene data show CDR1 as SNHLY and CDR2 as FYNNEI. Trimming pared 3 bases from V and 2 bases from J, leaving 7 bases between. The CDR3 protein is CASSESQNYGYTF. In DNA form, the CDR3 reads TGTGCCAGCAGTGAGTCACAGAACTATGGCTACACCTTC. Full variable domain (rest looked up from reference TRBV2 and TRBJ1-2): EPEVTQTPSHQVTQMGQEVILRCVPISNHLYFYWYRQILGQKVEFLVSFYNNEISEKSEIFDDQFSVERPDGSNFTLKIRSTKLEDSAMYFCASSESQNYGYTFGSGTRLTVV.

This clonotype has just a few counts. The gene calls are TRBV11-2 and TRBJ2-5; D possibly corresponds to TRBD1 (5 bases). Germline V gene lookup returns CDR1 SGHAT and CDR2 FQNNGV. The CDR3 loop spans 16 amino acids. Trimming stripped 4 bases from V and 1 base from J, with 16 bases between. The CDR3 loop reads CASSSTVGLGQETQYF. Written as DNA, the CDR3 is TGTGCCAGCAGCTCGACAGTGGGGCTAGGCCAAGAGACCCAGTACTTC.

V and J are TRBV4-1 and TRBJ1-2, with D perhaps matching TRBD1 (5 bases). Trimming removed 0 bases at V and 4 bases at J, with 15 bases between. Germline V CDR1 and CDR2: MGHRA, YSYEKL. CDR3 size: 16 residues. CDR3 amino acids: CASSQEGARVAYGYTF. The CDR3 DNA reads as TGCGCCAGCAGCCAAGAAGGGGCGCGGGTGGCCTATGGCTACACCTTC.